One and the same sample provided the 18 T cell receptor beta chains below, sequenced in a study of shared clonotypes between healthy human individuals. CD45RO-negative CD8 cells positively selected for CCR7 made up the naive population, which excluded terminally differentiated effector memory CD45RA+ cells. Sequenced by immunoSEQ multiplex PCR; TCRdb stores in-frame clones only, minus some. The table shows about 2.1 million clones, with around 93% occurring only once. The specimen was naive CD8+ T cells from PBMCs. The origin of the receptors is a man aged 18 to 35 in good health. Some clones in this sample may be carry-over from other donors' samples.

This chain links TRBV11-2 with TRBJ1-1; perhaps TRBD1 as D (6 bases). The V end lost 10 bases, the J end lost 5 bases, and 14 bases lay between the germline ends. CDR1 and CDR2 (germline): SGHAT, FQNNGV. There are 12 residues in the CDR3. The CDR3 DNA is TGTGCCACACAGGGTATGTGGACTGAAGCTTTCTTT. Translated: CATQGMWTEAFF.

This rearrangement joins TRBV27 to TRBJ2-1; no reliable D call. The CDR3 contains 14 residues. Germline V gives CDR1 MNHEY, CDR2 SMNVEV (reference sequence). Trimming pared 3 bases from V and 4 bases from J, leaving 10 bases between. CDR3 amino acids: CASSFSSQYNEQFF. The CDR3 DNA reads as TGTGCCAGCAGTTTCTCGTCCCAATACAATGAGCAGTTCTTC.

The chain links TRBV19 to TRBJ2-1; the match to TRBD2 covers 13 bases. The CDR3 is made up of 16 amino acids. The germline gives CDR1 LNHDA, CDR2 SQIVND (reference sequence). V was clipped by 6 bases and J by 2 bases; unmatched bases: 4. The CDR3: CASSLLAGGAYNEQFF. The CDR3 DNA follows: TGTGCCAGTAGCTTACTAGCGGGAGGGGCCTACAATGAGCAGTTCTTC.

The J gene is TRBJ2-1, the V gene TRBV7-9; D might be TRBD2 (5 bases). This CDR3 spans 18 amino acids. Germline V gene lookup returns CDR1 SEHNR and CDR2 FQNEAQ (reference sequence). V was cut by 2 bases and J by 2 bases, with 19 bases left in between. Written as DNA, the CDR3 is TGTGCCAGCAGCTTATCCGGGGAAGAGGGAATTGCCTACAATGAGCAGTTCTTC. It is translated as CASSLSGEEGIAYNEQFF. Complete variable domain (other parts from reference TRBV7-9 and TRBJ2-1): DTGVSQNPRHKITKRGQNVTFRCDPISEHNRLYWYRQTLGQGPEFLTYFQNEAQLEKSRLLSDRFSAERPKGSFSTLEIQRTEQGDSAMYLCASSLSGEEGIAYNEQFFGPGTRLTVL.

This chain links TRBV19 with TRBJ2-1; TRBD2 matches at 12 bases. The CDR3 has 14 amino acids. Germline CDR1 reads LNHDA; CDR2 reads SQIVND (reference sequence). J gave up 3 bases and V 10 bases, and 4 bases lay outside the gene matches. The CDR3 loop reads CATRGLAGYNEQFF. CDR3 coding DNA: TGTGCCACAAGGGGACTAGCGGGCTACAATGAGCAGTTCTTC.

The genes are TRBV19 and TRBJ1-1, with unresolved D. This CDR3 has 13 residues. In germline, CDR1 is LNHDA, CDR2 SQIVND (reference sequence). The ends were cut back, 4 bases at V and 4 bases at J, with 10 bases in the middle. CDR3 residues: CASSNPGSTEAFF. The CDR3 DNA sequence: TGTGCCAGTAGTAATCCGGGGAGCACTGAAGCTTTCTTT. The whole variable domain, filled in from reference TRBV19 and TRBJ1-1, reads DGGITQSPKYLFRKEGQNVTLSCEQNLNHDAMYWYRQDPGQGLRLIYYSQIVNDFQKGDIAEGYSVSREKKESFPLTVTSAQKNPTAFYLCASSNPGSTEAFFGQGTRLTVV.

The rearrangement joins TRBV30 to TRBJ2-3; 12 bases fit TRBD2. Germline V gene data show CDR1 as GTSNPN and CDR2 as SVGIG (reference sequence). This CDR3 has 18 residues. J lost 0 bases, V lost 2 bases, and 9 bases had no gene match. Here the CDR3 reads CAWSTTTSGRPSTDTQYF. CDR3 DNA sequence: TGTGCCTGGAGTACTACAACTAGCGGGAGGCCCAGCACAGATACGCAGTATTTT.

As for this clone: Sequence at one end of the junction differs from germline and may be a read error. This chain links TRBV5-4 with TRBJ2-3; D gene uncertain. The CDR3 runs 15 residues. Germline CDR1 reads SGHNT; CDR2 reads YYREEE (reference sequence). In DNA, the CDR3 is TGTGCCAGAAGCTTGGTACTGGCTCGGGTAGATACGCAGTATTTT. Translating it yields CARSLVLARVDTQYF.

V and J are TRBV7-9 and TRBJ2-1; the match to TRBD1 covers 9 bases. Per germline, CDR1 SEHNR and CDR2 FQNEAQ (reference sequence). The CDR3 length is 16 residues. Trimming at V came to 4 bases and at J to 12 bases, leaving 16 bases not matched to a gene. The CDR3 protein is CASSYTGTGWASGQFF. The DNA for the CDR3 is TGTGCCAGCAGCTACACCGGGACAGGGTGGGCCTCTGGGCAGTTCTTC.

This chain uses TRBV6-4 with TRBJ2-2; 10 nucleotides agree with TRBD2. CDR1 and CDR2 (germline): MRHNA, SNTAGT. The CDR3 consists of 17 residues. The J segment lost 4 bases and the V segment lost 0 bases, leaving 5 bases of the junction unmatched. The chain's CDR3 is CASSDSTLAGATGELFF. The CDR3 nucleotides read TGTGCCAGCAGTGACTCGACCCTAGCGGGAGCCACCGGGGAGCTGTTTTTT.

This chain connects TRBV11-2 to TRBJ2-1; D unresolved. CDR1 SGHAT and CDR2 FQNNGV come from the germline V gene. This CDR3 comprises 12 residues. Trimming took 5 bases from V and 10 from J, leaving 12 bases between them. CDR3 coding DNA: TGTGCCAGCAGCCCCAATTCCCGAGAGCAGTTCTTC. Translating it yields CASSPNSREQFF.

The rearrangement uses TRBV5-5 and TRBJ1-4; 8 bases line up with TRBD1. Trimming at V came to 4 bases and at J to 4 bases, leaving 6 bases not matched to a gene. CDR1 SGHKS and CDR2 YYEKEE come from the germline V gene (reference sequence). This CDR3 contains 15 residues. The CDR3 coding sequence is TGTGCCAGCAGCCCCTGGACAGGGTTTAATGAAAAACTGTTTTTT. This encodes CASSPWTGFNEKLFF.

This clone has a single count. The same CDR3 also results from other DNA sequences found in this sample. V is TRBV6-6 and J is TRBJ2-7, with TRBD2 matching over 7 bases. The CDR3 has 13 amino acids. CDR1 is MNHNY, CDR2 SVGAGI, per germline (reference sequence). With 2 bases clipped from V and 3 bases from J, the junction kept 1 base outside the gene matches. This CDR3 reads CASSYPSGYEQYF. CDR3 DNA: TGTGCCAGCAGTTACCCTAGCGGCTACGAGCAGTACTTC.

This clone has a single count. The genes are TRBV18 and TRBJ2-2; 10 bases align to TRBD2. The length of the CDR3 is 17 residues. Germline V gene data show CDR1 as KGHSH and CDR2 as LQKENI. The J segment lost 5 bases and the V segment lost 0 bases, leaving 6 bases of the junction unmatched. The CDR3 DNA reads TGTGCCAGCTCACCACCAACCCTAGCGGGAGTAACCGGGGAGCTGTTTTTT. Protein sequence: CASSPPTLAGVTGELFF.

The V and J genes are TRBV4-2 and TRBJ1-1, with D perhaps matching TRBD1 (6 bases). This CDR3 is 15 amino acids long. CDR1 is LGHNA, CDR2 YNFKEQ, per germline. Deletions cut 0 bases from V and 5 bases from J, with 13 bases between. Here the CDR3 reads CASSQDRGAGTEAFF. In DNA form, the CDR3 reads TGTGCCAGCAGCCAAGATCGGGGGGCTGGGACTGAAGCTTTCTTT.

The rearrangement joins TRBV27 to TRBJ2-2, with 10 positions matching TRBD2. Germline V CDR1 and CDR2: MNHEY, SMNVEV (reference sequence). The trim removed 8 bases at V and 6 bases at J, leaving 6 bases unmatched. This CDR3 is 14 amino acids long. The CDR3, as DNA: TGTGCCAGCGGGGTACTAGCGGGGTCCGGGGAGCTGTTTTTT. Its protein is CASGVLAGSGELFF.

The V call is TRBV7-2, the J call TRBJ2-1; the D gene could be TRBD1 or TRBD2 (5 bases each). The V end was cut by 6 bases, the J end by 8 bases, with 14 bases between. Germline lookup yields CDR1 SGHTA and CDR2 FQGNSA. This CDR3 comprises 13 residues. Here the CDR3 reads CASRPPGAYEQFF. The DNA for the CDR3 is TGTGCCAGCAGGCCGCCCGGGGCCTATGAGCAGTTCTTC.

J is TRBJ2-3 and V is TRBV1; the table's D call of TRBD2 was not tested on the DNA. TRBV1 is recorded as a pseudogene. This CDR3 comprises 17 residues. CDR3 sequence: CTSSQGGWTSGRDTQYF. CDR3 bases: TGCACCAGCAGCCAAGGAGGGTGGACTAGCGGGAGAGATACGCAGTATTTT.